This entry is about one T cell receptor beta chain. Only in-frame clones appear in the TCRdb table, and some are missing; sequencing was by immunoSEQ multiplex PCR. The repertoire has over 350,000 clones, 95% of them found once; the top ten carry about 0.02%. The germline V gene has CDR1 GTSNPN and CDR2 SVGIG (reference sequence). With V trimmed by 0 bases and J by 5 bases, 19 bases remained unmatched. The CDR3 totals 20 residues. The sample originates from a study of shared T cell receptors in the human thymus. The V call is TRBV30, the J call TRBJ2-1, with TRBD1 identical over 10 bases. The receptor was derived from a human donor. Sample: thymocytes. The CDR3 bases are TGTGCCTGGAGTGTATTAGGACAGGGGGTTCCTAGCGGGTTCCACAATGAGCAGTTCTTC. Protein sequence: CAWSVLGQGVPSGFHNEQFF. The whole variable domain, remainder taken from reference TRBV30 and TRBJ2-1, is SQTIHQWPATLVQPVGSPLSLECTVEGTSNPNLYWYRQAAGRGLQLLFYSVGIGQISSEVPQNLSASRPQDRQFILSSKKLLLSDSGFYLCAWSVLGQGVPSGFHNEQFFGPGTRLTVL.